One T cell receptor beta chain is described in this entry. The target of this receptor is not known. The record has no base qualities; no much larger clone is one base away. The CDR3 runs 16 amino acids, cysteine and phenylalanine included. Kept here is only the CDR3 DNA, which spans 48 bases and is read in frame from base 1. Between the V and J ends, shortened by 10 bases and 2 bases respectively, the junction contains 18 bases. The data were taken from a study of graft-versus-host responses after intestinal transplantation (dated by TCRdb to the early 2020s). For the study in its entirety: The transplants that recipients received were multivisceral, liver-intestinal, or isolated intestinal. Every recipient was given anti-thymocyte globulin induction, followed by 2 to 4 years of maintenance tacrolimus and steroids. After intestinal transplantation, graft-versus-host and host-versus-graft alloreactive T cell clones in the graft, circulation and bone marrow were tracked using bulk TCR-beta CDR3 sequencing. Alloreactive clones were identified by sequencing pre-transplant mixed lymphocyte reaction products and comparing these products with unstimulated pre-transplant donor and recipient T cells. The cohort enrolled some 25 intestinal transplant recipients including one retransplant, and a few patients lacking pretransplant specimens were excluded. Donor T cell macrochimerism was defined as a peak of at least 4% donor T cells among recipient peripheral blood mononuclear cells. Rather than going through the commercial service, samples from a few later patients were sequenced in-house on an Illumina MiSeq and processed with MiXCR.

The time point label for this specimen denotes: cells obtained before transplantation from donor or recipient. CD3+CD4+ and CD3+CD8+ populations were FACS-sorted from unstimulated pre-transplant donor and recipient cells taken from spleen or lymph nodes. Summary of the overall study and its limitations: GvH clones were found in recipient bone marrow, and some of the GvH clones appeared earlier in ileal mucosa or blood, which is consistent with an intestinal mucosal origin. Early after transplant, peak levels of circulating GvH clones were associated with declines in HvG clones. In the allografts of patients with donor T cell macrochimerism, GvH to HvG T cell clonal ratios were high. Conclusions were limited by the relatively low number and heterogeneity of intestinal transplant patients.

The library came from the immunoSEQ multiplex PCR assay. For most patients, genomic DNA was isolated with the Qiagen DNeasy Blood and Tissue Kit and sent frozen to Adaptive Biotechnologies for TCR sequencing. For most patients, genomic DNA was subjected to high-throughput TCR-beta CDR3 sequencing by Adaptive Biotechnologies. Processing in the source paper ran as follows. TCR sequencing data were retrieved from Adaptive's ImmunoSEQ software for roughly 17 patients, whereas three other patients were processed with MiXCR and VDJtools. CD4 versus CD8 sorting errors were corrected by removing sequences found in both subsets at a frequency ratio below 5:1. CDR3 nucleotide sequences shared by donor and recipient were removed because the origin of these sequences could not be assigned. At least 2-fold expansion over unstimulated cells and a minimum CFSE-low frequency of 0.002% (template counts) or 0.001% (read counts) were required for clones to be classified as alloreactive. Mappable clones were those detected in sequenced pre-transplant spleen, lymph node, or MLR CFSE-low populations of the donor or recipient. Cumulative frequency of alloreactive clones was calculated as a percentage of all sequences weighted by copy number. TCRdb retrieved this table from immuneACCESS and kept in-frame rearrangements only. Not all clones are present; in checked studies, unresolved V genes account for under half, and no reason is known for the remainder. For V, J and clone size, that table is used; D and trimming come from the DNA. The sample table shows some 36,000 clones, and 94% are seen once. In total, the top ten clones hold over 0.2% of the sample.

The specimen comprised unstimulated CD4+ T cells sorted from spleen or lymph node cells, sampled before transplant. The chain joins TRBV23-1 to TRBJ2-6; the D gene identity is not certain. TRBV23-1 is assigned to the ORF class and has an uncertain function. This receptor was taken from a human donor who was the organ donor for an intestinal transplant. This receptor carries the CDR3 CANTSPRPAGANVLTF. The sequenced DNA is TGCGCCAATACAAGCCCACGCCCCGCTGGGGCCAACGTCCTGACTTTC.